The rows below give T cell receptor beta chains drawn from one sample of a study of T cells in Graves' hyperthyroidism and ophthalmopathy. Each CDR3 protein is one row after TCRdb ran MiXCR on the multiplex PCR reads. The table shows around 600,000 distinct CDR3 sequences, with around 14% occurring only once. Sequenced material: blood. Source of these receptors: a woman between 18 and 30 years old with Graves' ophthalmopathy. The CDR3 runs from the conserved cysteine through the conserved F or W. D genes are given only for firm matches. A clone size is listed for some rows: how often the clone was seen (once, few, many), or a class if it is expanded.

j_call clone_size d_call v_call cdr3_aa cdr3_nt
TRBJ1-1 NA TRBD1 TRBV12-3/TRBV12-4 CASSFTGGSAEAFF TGTGCCAGCAGTTTTACAGGGGGTTCGGCTGAAGCTTTCTTT
TRBJ1-5 NA TRBD1 TRBV10-3 CATRGAREQPQHF TGTGCCACCAGGGGGGCCAGGGAACAGCCCCAGCATTTT
TRBJ2-2 NA NA TRBV27 CASSLGGHLTGELFF TGTGCCAGCAGTTTGGGGGGACATCTCACCGGGGAGCTGTTTTTT
TRBJ2-4 NA TRBD1 TRBV9 CASSVAAGTGAGENIQYF TGTGCCAGCAGCGTAGCTGCGGGGACAGGGGCGGGTGAAAACATTCAGTACTTC
TRBJ2-7 many NA TRBV2 CASRPAPDEQYF TGTGCCAGCAGGCCAGCCCCAGACGAGCAGTACTTC
TRBJ2-1 many NA TRBV7-2 CASSLLWDNEQFF TGTGCCAGCAGCCTCCTGTGGGACAATGAGCAGTTCTTC
TRBJ2-3 many NA TRBV7-9 CASQGADTQYF TGTGCCTCCCAGGGTGCAGATACGCAGTATTTT
TRBJ1-5 NA TRBD1 TRBV11-2 CASSPYRGVMDQPQHF TGTGCCAGCAGCCCCTACAGGGGGGTTATGGATCAGCCCCAGCATTTT
TRBJ2-7 NA TRBD1 TRBV5-6 CASSLGGQGYYEQYF TGTGCCAGCAGCTTGGGGGGACAGGGCTACTACGAGCAGTACTTC
TRBJ1-2 NA TRBD1 TRBV30 CAWRPGTGGNYGYTF TGTGCCTGGAGGCCCGGGACAGGAGGCAACTATGGCTACACCTTC
TRBJ2-7 many NA TRBV20-1 CSAKRAGDEQYF TGCAGTGCTAAGAGAGCGGGCGACGAGCAGTACTTC
TRBJ1-3 many NA TRBV27 CASRLGGSGNTIYF TGTGCCAGCCGCCTCGGGGGGAGTGGAAACACCATATATTTT
TRBJ2-1 many NA TRBV27 CASSLLGGDYNEQFF TGTGCCAGCAGTTTATTAGGGGGGGACTACAATGAGCAGTTCTTC
TRBJ2-7 few TRBD1 TRBV24-1 CATNPGQGAREQYF TGTGCCACCAATCCGGGACAGGGGGCGCGGGAGCAGTACTTC
TRBJ2-1 NA NA TRBV3-1 CASSHYSTPGNNEQFF TGTGCCAGCAGCCATTACTCCACCCCTGGGAACAATGAGCAGTTCTTC
TRBJ2-7 few NA TRBV4-1 CASSQESYYEQYF TGCGCCAGCAGCCAAGAGTCCTACTACGAGCAGTACTTC
TRBJ2-1 many NA TRBV11-2 CASSFIKGKREQFF TGTGCCAGCAGCTTCATCAAGGGGAAACGGGAGCAGTTCTTC
TRBJ2-1 many NA TRBV3-1 CASIAVEGNEQFF TGTGCCAGCATAGCCGTAGAGGGCAATGAGCAGTTCTTC